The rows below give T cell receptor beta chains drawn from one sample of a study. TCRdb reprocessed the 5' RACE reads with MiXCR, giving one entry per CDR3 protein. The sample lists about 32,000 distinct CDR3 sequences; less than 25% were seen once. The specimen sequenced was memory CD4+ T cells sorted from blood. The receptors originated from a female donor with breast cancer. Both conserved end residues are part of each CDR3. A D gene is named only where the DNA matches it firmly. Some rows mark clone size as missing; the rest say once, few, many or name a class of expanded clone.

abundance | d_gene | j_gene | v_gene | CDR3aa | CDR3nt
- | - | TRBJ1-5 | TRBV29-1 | CSVDAGASTDTQHF | TGCAGCGTTGACGCGGGCGCTAGCACAGATACGCAGCATTTT
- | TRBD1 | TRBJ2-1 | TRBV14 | CASSQGWSDRGRYNEQFF | TGTGCCAGCAGCCAAGGGTGGAGCGACAGGGGGCGATACAATGAGCAGTTCTTC
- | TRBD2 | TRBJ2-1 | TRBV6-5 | CASSSTSGSRGEQFF | TGTGCCAGCAGTTCTACTAGCGGGAGCAGGGGTGAGCAGTTCTTC
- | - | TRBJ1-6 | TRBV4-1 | CASSQRDSGKHNSPLHF | TGCGCCAGCAGCCAGAGAGATTCGGGGAAGCATAATTCACCCCTCCACTTT
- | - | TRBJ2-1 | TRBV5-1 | CASSLGGGGNNEQFF | TGCGCCAGCAGCTTGGGAGGGGGGGGTAACAATGAGCAGTTCTTC
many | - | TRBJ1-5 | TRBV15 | CATSRDAARPVINQPQHF | TGTGCCACCAGCAGAGATGCGGCGAGACCTGTTATCAATCAGCCCCAGCATTTT
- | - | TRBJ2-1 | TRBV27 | CASSDGSGSYNEQFF | TGTGCCAGCAGCGACGGGAGTGGCTCCTACAATGAGCAGTTCTTC
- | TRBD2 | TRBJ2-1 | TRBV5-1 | CASSLAGGGGQAYNEQFF | TGCGCCAGCAGCTTGGCGGGCGGGGGGGGCCAGGCCTACAATGAGCAGTTCTTC
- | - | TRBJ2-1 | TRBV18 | CASSPGVSSYNEQFF | TGTGCCAGCTCACCAGGGGTGAGCTCCTACAATGAGCAGTTCTTC
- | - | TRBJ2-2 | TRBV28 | CASSLRGKTGEPFF | TGTGCCAGCAGTTTGAGGGGGAAGACCGGGGAGCCGTTTTTT
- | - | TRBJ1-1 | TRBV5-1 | CASSFKVSGAGTEAFF | TGCGCCAGCAGCTTTAAAGTGTCGGGCGCGGGCACTGAAGCTTTCTTT
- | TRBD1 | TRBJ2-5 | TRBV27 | CAGSPGTGNLETQYF | TGTGCCGGCAGTCCCGGGACAGGGAACCTAGAGACCCAGTACTTC
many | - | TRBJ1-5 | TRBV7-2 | CASSLVKGTRQPQHF | TGTGCCAGCAGCTTAGTGAAGGGGACGAGGCAGCCCCAGCATTTT
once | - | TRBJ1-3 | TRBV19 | CATHPGHLYSGNTIYF | TGTGCCACCCATCCGGGACACCTTTACTCTGGAAACACCATATATTTT
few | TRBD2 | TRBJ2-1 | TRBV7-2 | CAGSFGLAGGPYNEQFF | TGTGCCGGCAGCTTCGGACTAGCGGGAGGGCCCTACAATGAGCAGTTCTTC
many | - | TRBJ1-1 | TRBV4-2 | CASSQATGKRANTEAFF | TGTGCCAGCAGCCAAGCCACAGGGAAACGGGCGAACACTGAAGCTTTCTTT
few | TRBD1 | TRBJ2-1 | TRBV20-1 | CSAVGFEGDSFYNEQFF | TGCAGTGCAGTAGGTTTCGAAGGGGACAGTTTTTACAATGAGCAGTTCTTC
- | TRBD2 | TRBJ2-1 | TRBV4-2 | CASSHSSGTKIF | TGTGCCAGCAGCCATTCCTCCGGGACTAAGATCTTC
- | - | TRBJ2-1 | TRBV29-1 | CSVERWSSNEQFF | TGCAGCGTTGAAAGGTGGAGTTCCAATGAGCAGTTCTTC
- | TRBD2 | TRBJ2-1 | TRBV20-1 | CSAMGLVLYNEQFF | TGCAGTGCTATGGGACTAGTTCTCTACAATGAGCAGTTCTTC
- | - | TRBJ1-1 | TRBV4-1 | CASSQEGDANTEAFF | TGCGCCAGCAGCCAAGAGGGGGACGCGAACACTGAAGCCTTCTTT
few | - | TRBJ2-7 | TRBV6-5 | CASTFAEQDEQYF | TGTGCCAGCACCTTCGCAGAGCAAGACGAGCAGTACTTC
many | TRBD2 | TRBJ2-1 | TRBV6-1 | CASSEIAGTYNEQFF | TGTGCCAGCAGTGAAATAGCGGGTACCTACAATGAGCAGTTCTTC
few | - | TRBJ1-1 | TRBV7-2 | CAGSIVIRGRTEAFF | TGTGCCGGCAGCATCGTAATCAGAGGGCGGACTGAAGCTTTCTTT
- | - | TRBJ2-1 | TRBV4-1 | CASSRGASLIEQLF | TGCGCCAGCAGCCGCGGGGCCAGTTTAATTGAGCAGCTCTTC
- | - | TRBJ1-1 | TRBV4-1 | CASSQAASLNTEAFF | TGCGCCAGCAGCCAAGCAGCATCTCTGAACACTGAAGCTTTCTTT
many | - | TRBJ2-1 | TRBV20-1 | CSARDGTHNEQFF | TGCAGTGCTAGAGACGGGACTCACAATGAGCAGTTCTTC
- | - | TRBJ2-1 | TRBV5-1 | CASSSPTYVDNEQFF | TGCGCCAGCAGCTCGCCCACATATGTGGACAATGAGCAGTTCTTC
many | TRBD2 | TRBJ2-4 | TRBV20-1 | CSARWTSRNIQYF | TGCAGTGCGCGATGGACTAGCCGGAACATTCAGTACTTC
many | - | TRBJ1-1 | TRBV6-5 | CASSQREDTLRGGEAFF | TGTGCCAGCAGTCAAAGGGAGGACACGCTTAGGGGGGGTGAAGCTTTCTTT
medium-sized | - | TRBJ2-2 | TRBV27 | CASSLAGELFF | TGTGCCAGCAGTTTAGCCGGGGAGCTGTTTTTT
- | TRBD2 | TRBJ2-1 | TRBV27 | CASSYFSGDSYNEQFF | TGTGCCAGCAGTTACTTTAGCGGGGACTCCTACAATGAGCAGTTCTTC